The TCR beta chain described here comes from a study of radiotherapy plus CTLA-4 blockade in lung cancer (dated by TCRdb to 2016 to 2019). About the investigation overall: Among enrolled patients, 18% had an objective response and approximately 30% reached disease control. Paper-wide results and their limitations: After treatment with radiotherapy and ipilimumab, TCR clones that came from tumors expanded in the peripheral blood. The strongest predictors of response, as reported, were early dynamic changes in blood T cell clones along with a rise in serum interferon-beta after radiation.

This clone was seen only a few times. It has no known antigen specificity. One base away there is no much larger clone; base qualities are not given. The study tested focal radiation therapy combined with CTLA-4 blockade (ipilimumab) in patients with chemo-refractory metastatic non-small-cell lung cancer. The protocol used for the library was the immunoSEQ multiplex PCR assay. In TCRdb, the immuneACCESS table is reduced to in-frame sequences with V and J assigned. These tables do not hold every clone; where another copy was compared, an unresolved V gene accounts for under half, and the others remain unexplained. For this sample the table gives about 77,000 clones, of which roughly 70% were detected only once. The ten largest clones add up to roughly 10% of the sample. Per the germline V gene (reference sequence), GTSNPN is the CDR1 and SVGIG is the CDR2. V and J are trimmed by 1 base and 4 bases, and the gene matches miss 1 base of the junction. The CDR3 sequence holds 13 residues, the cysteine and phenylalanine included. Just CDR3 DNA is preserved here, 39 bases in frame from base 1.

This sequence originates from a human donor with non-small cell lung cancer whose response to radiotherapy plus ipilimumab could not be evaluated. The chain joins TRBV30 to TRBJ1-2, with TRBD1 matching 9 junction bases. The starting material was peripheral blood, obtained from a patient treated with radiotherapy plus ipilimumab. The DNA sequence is TGTGCCTGGAGTGGGACAGGGGTCTATGGCTACACCTTC. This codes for CAWSGTGVYGYTF. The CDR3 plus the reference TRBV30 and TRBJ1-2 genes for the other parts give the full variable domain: SQTIHQWPATLVQPVGSPLSLECTVEGTSNPNLYWYRQAAGRGLQLLFYSVGIGQISSEVPQNLSASRPQDRQFILSSKKLLLSDSGFYLCAWSGTGVYGYTFGSGTRLTVV.